What follows are 11 T cell receptor beta chains derived from one specimen sequenced in a study of beta chain features in type 1 diabetes. Sequencing targeted expressed TCRB transcripts, as all isolated RNA had been reverse transcribed. Method: immunoSEQ multiplex PCR; TCRdb's copy keeps in-frame clones and lacks some. The sample contains 250,000 to 350,000 clones, roughly 15% of which appear only once. The sequenced material came from central memory CD4+ T cells from blood. The receptors derive from a man aged 30 to 45 in good health.

This clone has ten or more counts. The chain employs TRBV5-4 and TRBJ1-2, with 11 bases lining up with TRBD1. The germline CDR1 and CDR2 sequences are SGHNT and YYREEE (reference sequence). The CDR3 covers 14 residues. V lost 4 bases, J lost 7 bases, and 6 bases stayed unmatched. The CDR3 loop reads CASSRTGGAGGYTF. The CDR3 region has the DNA TGTGCCAGCAGCCGGACAGGGGGCGCGGGTGGCTACACCTTC.

J is TRBJ2-2 and V is TRBV5-4; no firm D call. Trimming took 4 bases from V and 0 from J, leaving 13 bases between them. The CDR3 loop spans 16 amino acids. The germline gives CDR1 SGHNT, CDR2 YYREEE (reference sequence). The CDR3 DNA reads TGTGCCAGCAGCCCCCACAGCAGATCGAACACCGGGGAGCTGTTTTTT. Translation: CASSPHSRSNTGELFF.

The gene calls are TRBV7-2 and TRBJ2-3; no firm D call. The V end lost 5 bases, the J end lost 8 bases, and 11 bases lay between the germline ends. This CDR3 is built from 12 residues. The germline gives CDR1 SGHTA, CDR2 FQGNSA. CDR3 region: CASSLLVATQYF. CDR3 in DNA: TGTGCCAGCAGCCTGCTAGTAGCTACGCAGTATTTT.

This clone was seen more than once but under ten times. Other DNA variants within this sample encode the same CDR3. V gene TRBV5-1 combines with J gene TRBJ2-1; D remains ambiguous. The CDR3 sequence is 12 residues long. Germline assignment: CDR1 SGHRS and CDR2 YFSETQ. V lost 0 bases and J lost 7, with 5 bases in between. The CDR3: CASSLEGNEQFF. The CDR3 DNA reads TGCGCCAGCAGCTTGGAAGGAAATGAGCAGTTCTTC. The variable domain in full, completed from reference TRBV5-1 and TRBJ2-1, reads KAGVTQTPRYLIKTRGQQVTLSCSPISGHRSVSWYQQTPGQGLQFLFEYFSETQRNKGNFPGRFSGRQFSNSRSEMNVSTLELGDSALYLCASSLEGNEQFFGPGTRLTVL.

The genes are TRBV4-1 and TRBJ2-5, with D maybe TRBD2 (5 bases). The DNA end lines up better with TRBJ2-7; the J call may be wrong. Germline V gene sequence: CDR1 MGHRA, CDR2 YSYEKL. The CDR3 consists of 14 residues. The CDR3 loop is CASSPQEVSYEQYF. The CDR3 nucleotides read TGCGCCAGCAGCCCTCAGGAGGTGAGCTACGAGCAGTACTTC.

This clone has only a few counts. This sequence joins TRBV7-2 and TRBJ1-5; possible D gene TRBD1, 6 bases. V was clipped by 3 bases and J by 8 bases, with 17 bases between them. CDR1 is SGHTA and CDR2 is FQGNSA in the germline V gene. CDR3 length: 15 residues. CDR3: CASSLGNRASEPQHF. The CDR3 DNA sequence: TGTGCCAGCAGCTTGGGGAACAGGGCCTCAGAGCCCCAGCATTTT.

The V and J genes are TRBV13 and TRBJ1-2, with D possibly TRBD1 on 6 matching bases. Germline CDR1 reads PRHDT; CDR2 reads FYEKMQ (reference sequence). The CDR3 covers 16 residues. V gave up 2 bases and J gave up 4 bases, with 17 bases separating them. CDR3 nucleotides: TGTGCCAGCAGCTTATTGGGCATTGGACAGACCTATGGCTACACCTTC. The encoded protein is CASSLLGIGQTYGYTF.

In this sample, this clone turned up many times. This sequence joins TRBV7-2 and TRBJ1-2; D remains ambiguous. V was cut by 5 bases and J by 1 base, with 8 bases left in between. CDR1 is SGHTA, CDR2 FQGNSA, per germline. The CDR3 runs to 13 residues. The CDR3 sequence is CASSPANNYGYTF. CDR3 sequence (DNA): TGTGCCAGCAGCCCCGCGAATAACTATGGCTACACCTTC.

This rearrangement joins TRBV5-5 to TRBJ2-5, with TRBD2 identical over 12 bases. The trim removed 0 bases at V and 5 bases at J, leaving 8 bases unmatched. This CDR3 is built from 17 residues. Germline V gives CDR1 SGHKS, CDR2 YYEKEE (reference sequence). In DNA, the CDR3 is TGTGCCAGCAGCTTGGCCGGGGCTAGCGGGGGGGCCGAGACCCAGTACTTC. Amino acids: CASSLAGASGGAETQYF.

The V call is TRBV7-2, the J call TRBJ2-3; D gene uncertain. The germline V and J ends were trimmed by 5 bases and 5 bases, with 14 bases remaining between them. In germline, CDR1 is SGHTA, CDR2 FQGNSA. This CDR3 spans 14 amino acids. As DNA, the CDR3 is TGTGCCAGCAGCCGTAGGCATGGGTTAGATACGCAGTATTTT. Encoded protein: CASSRRHGLDTQYF.

The chain combines TRBV9 with TRBJ2-2; 7 bases are a match to TRBD1. CDR3 length equals 20 residues. The V gene's germline CDR1 is SGDLS and CDR2 YYNGEE. J lost 2 bases, V lost 1 base, and 17 bases had no gene match. The CDR3 bases are TGTGCCAGCAGCGTAAAGTGGTCACCCTTAACAGGGGCCAACACCGGGGAGCTGTTTTTT. Its translation: CASSVKWSPLTGANTGELFF.